The clone carrying this TCR beta chain was observed many times. Its antigen is not identified. MiXCR was run by TCRdb on the reads, yielding one entry per CDR3 protein. The sample has 650,000 to 900,000 distinct CDR3 sequences; 30% to 35% are singletons. The data stem from a study of T cell repertoires in cytomegalovirus infection. Across the whole study: Both recently identified HLA-C-restricted and well-studied HLA-B-restricted CMV epitopes were used in the study.

CDR1 is SGHTA and CDR2 is FQGNSA in the germline V gene. V trimming: 5 bases; J trimming: 2 bases; junction bases outside the gene matches: 4. The CDR3 length is 16 residues. The chain is built from TRBV7-2 and TRBJ2-1; 12 bases line up with TRBD2. The source was cultured CD8+ T cells from PBMCs, collected from culture after CMV antigen stimulation. The sequence was collected from a human donor in good health (CMV status not recorded). Some clones in this sample may be carry-over from other donors' samples. CDR3 amino acids: CASSTSGGLPYNEQFF. The CDR3 bases are TGTGCCAGCAGCACTAGCGGGGGGCTCCCCTACAATGAGCAGTTCTTC.